One sample yielded the 5 T cell receptor beta chains listed below, sequenced in a study of blood T cell repertoires in COVID-19. Profiled with immunoSEQ multiplex PCR; TCRdb holds only in-frame clones, not every one. The sample contains 380,000 or so clones, roughly 90% of which appear only once. Sequencing was performed on PBMCs or T cells enriched from blood (not recorded which). The receptors were sampled from a woman in her thirties or forties with acute COVID-19.

V usage is TRBV27 and J usage is TRBJ1-5; 10 bases agree with TRBD1. The CDR3 spans 16 residues. J lost 4 bases, V lost 4 bases, and 7 bases had no gene match. Germline CDR1 MNHEY, CDR2 SMNVEV (reference sequence). The CDR3, as DNA: TGTGCCAGCAGTTGGACGGGACAGGGGAGGAATCAGCCCCAGCATTTT. Protein product: CASSWTGQGRNQPQHF.

This chain links TRBV2 with TRBJ2-2; D possibly corresponds to TRBD1 (6 bases). V shed 9 bases and J shed 1 base, with 9 bases lying between them. Germline loops: CDR1 SNHLY, CDR2 FYNNEI. The CDR3 length is 13 residues. Written as DNA, the CDR3 is TGTGCCAGTAGGACAGAGAACACCGGGGAGCTGTTTTTT. It codes for CASRTENTGELFF.

V gene TRBV7-9 combines with J gene TRBJ1-1; D is undetermined. Germline CDR1 is SEHNR and CDR2 is FQNEAQ (reference sequence). The CDR3 is 14 amino acids. V shed 4 bases and J shed 3 bases, with 12 bases lying between them. The CDR3 DNA follows: TGTGCCAGCAGCTCTATGCTGCGGGACACTGAAGCTTTCTTT. Translation gives CASSSMLRDTEAFF.

The chain joins TRBV5-6 to TRBJ2-7, with 12 bases lining up with TRBD2. Germline V gene sequence: CDR1 SGHDT, CDR2 YYEEEE. The CDR3 spans 16 residues. V trimming: 1 base; J trimming: 7 bases; junction bases outside the gene matches: 9. The CDR3 here is CASSLLLAGGSWEQYF. The CDR3 nucleotides read TGTGCCAGCAGCTTGCTCCTAGCGGGGGGGAGTTGGGAGCAGTACTTC.

The gene calls are TRBV18 and TRBJ2-5; TRBD1 aligns across 8 bases. The trim removed 2 bases at V and 5 bases at J, leaving 7 bases unmatched. Germline V lookup: CDR1 KGHSH, CDR2 LQKENI. This CDR3 is 15 amino acids long. DNA for the CDR3: TGTGCCAGCTCACCAATGGGACAGGTGTGGGAGACCCAGTACTTC. Translation: CASSPMGQVWETQYF.